This TCR beta chain stems from a study of T cells expressing NK-cell markers. What made the TCR beta cDNA was 5'RACE template switching with UMIs. TCRdb reprocessed the 5' RACE reads and keeps a single row for each CDR3 protein, giving no DNA. In total, the table holds hundreds of thousands of distinct CDR3 sequences. The source is a woman aged 18 to 75 in good health. Sequencing was carried out using blood T cells: a sorted CD56 or NKG2C T cell subset, CD4+ or CD8+ T cells, or bulk PBMC T cells (not recorded which).

CDR3 region: CASSEGQGFGNQPQHF. This chain connects TRBV18 to TRBJ1-5; TCRdb returns TRBD1, unconfirmable since there is no DNA. The germline V gene has CDR1 KGHSH and CDR2 LQKENI. The CDR3 spans 16 residues. The full variable domain, its missing parts supplied by reference TRBV18 and TRBJ1-5, is NAGVMQNPRHLVRRRGQEARLRCSPMKGHSHVYWYRQLPEEGLKFMVYLQKENIIDESGMPKERFSAEFPKEGPSILRIQQVVRGDSAAYFCASSEGQGFGNQPQHFGDGTRLSIL.